The 27 T cell receptor beta chains below were found in one sample sequenced in a study of T cells in localized non-small cell lung cancer. Produced via immunoSEQ multiplex PCR; TCRdb's table is partial and in-frame only. Seen here are more than 10,000 clones, around 84% observed once, and the top ten hold around 30%. The specimen was peripheral blood, collected before any cancer treatment. Receptors were obtained from a male donor aged 60 or over with stage I squamous cell lung carcinoma.

The chain combines TRBV4-1 with TRBJ2-3, with no clear D. CDR1 and CDR2 (germline): MGHRA, YSYEKL. CDR3 size: 13 residues. V was cut by 8 bases and J by 1 base, with 10 bases left in between. The CDR3 DNA reads TGCGCCAGCTTAGACATTCGCACAGATACGCAGTATTTT. The encoded protein is CASLDIRTDTQYF.

J is TRBJ2-7 and V is TRBV30; 11 bases align to TRBD1. The CDR3 extends over 13 amino acids. The V gene's germline CDR1 is GTSNPN and CDR2 SVGIG (reference sequence). V was pared by 5 bases and J by 2 bases, with 2 bases of the junction left unmatched. This CDR3 is CAWGQGATYEQYF. The CDR3 region has the DNA TGTGCCTGGGGACAGGGGGCAACCTACGAGCAGTACTTC.

V is TRBV10-2 and J is TRBJ2-2; TRBD1 might be the D (5 bases). The CDR3 loop spans 12 amino acids. The V gene lost 5 bases and the J gene lost 4 bases, with 5 bases spanning the gap. Germline CDR1 and CDR2: WSHSY and SAAADI. The CDR3 nucleotides read TGCGCCAGCAGTAGGGGCACCGGGGAGCTGTTTTTT. Translation: CASSRGTGELFF.

This chain joins TRBV15 and TRBJ2-1; 11 positions agree with TRBD2. V was pared by 6 bases and J by 6 bases, with 7 bases of the junction left unmatched. CDR3 size: 15 residues. Germline V gene sequence: CDR1 LNHNV, CDR2 YYDKDF (reference sequence). The CDR3 sequence: CATRLAGAVFNEQFF. In DNA, the CDR3 is TGTGCCACCAGACTAGCGGGAGCGGTGTTCAATGAGCAGTTCTTC.

This chain links TRBV29-1 with TRBJ2-1; 7 bases match TRBD2. This CDR3 has 14 amino acids. Germline CDR1 SQVTM, CDR2 ANQGSEA. The V gene end was trimmed by 6 bases and the J gene end by 6 bases; junction bases not matched to a gene: 11. Here the CDR3 DNA reads TGCAGCGTCCTGGAAGGCGGGAGAGGCAATGAGCAGTTCTTC. Amino acids: CSVLEGGRGNEQFF.

This clone was counted once. The gene calls are TRBV7-9 and TRBJ2-7, with 10 bases identical to TRBD2. V lost 5 bases, J lost 0 bases, and 4 bases stayed unmatched. CDR1 SEHNR and CDR2 FQNEAQ come from the germline V gene (reference sequence). The CDR3 loop spans 15 amino acids. For the CDR3, the DNA is TGTGCCAGCAGCGATCTAGCGGGAGACTCCTACGAGCAGTACTTC. It specifies CASSDLAGDSYEQYF.

This clone was seen a handful of times. J is TRBJ2-4 and V is TRBV2; perhaps TRBD1 as D (5 bases). Germline V lookup: CDR1 SNHLY, CDR2 FYNNEI. CDR3 length: 14 residues. With 7 bases removed from V and 4 bases from J, the gap between germline ends came to 14 bases. As DNA, the CDR3 is TGTGCCAGCATTGGGTGGCAGGGAAAAAACATTCAGTACTTC. Translation gives CASIGWQGKNIQYF.

The rearrangement uses TRBV5-8 and TRBJ2-5; D possibly corresponds to TRBD2 (6 bases). The CDR3 has 14 residues. Per the germline V gene, CDR1 is SGHTS and CDR2 is YDEGEE. V lost 6 bases and J 6 bases, leaving 18 bases between the germline ends. The CDR3 spells CASTLSSGGKTQYF. CDR3 bases: TGTGCCAGCACCCTGAGTAGCGGAGGAAAGACCCAGTACTTC. The whole variable domain, remainder taken from reference TRBV5-8 and TRBJ2-5, is EAGVTQSPTHLIKTRGQQATLRCSPISGHTSVYWYQQALGLGLQFLLWYDEGEERNRGNFPPRFSGRQFPNYSSELNVNALELEDSALYLCASTLSSGGKTQYFGPGTRLLVL.

V and J are TRBV7-2 and TRBJ1-4; 8 nucleotides agree with TRBD1. CDR1 is SGHTA and CDR2 is FQGNSA in the germline V gene. The V gene end was trimmed by 4 bases and the J gene end by 8 bases; junction bases not matched to a gene: 6. This CDR3 has 14 amino acids. The CDR3 bases are TGTGCCAGCAGCTGGACAGGACAGGGAGAAAAACTGTTTTTT. It translates to CASSWTGQGEKLFF.

V and J are TRBV19 and TRBJ1-1; D is undetermined. V was trimmed by 9 bases and J by 0 bases, leaving 17 bases between them. This CDR3 has 15 amino acids. The germline V gene has CDR1 LNHDA and CDR2 SQIVND (reference sequence). CDR3 residues: CASQPDFLMNTEAFF. The CDR3, as DNA: TGTGCCAGCCAGCCCGATTTTCTTATGAACACTGAAGCTTTCTTT.

This chain joins TRBV27 and TRBJ2-7; D may correspond to TRBD1 or TRBD2 (5 bases each). Germline CDR1 MNHEY, CDR2 SMNVEV (reference sequence). The CDR3 is 16 residues long. V was pared by 3 bases and J by 0 bases, with 15 bases between. The CDR3 sequence: CASSFYGTASSYEQYF. The CDR3 coding sequence is TGTGCCAGCAGTTTTTACGGGACGGCGAGCTCCTACGAGCAGTACTTC.

J is TRBJ2-3 and V is TRBV28, with a tentative D call TRBD2 (5 bases). CDR1 and CDR2 from the germline V gene are MDHEN and SYDVKM. This CDR3 spans 17 amino acids. Trimming removed 5 bases at V and 3 bases at J, with 21 bases between. CDR3 loop: CASSPTLGSEGTDTQYF. For the CDR3, the DNA is TGTGCCAGCAGTCCAACCTTAGGTAGCGAGGGTACAGATACGCAGTATTTT.

V is TRBV2 and J is TRBJ2-5; D gene ambiguous. The CDR3 spans 15 residues. Trimming left V 1 base short and J 5 bases short, with 14 bases between. The germline V gene has CDR1 SNHLY and CDR2 FYNNEI. The CDR3 is CASSEVGPSRETQYF. The CDR3 DNA is TGTGCCAGCAGTGAAGTTGGACCCTCTAGGGAGACCCAGTACTTC.

This chain links TRBV5-1 with TRBJ2-1; D is possibly TRBD2 (7 bases). Germline values: CDR1 SGHRS, CDR2 YFSETQ. The CDR3 runs to 17 residues. V lost 6 bases and J 3 bases, leaving 22 bases between the germline ends. DNA of the CDR3: TGCGCCAGCACCGCCCAGATTAACAGGGAGGGCTACAATGAGCAGTTCTTC. This encodes CASTAQINREGYNEQFF. The full variable domain, its missing parts supplied by reference TRBV5-1 and TRBJ2-1, is KAGVTQTPRYLIKTRGQQVTLSCSPISGHRSVSWYQQTPGQGLQFLFEYFSETQRNKGNFPGRFSGRQFSNSRSEMNVSTLELGDSALYLCASTAQINREGYNEQFFGPGTRLTVL.

The chain uses TRBV29-1 and TRBJ2-1; TRBD2 aligns across 10 bases. The V gene end was trimmed by 3 bases and the J gene end by 7 bases; junction bases not matched to a gene: 6. The CDR3 covers 14 residues. Germline assignment: CDR1 SQVTM and CDR2 ANQGSEA. DNA of the CDR3: TGCAGCGTTGACACCGGGACTAGCGTAAATGAGCAGTTCTTC. Amino acid sequence: CSVDTGTSVNEQFF.

This clone appeared a single time. The chain uses TRBV30 and TRBJ2-3, with no clear D. CDR3 size: 12 residues. Germline-derived CDR1 and CDR2 are GTSNPN and SVGIG (reference sequence). The V and J ends lost 2 bases and 2 bases respectively, with 5 bases between them. The DNA for the CDR3 is TGTGCCTGGAGTATATACACAGATACGCAGTATTTT. Translated, it gives CAWSIYTDTQYF. Combining the CDR3 with reference TRBV30 and TRBJ2-3 gives the whole variable domain SQTIHQWPATLVQPVGSPLSLECTVEGTSNPNLYWYRQAAGRGLQLLFYSVGIGQISSEVPQNLSASRPQDRQFILSSKKLLLSDSGFYLCAWSIYTDTQYFGPGTRLTVL.

This chain uses TRBV11-2 with TRBJ2-5, with 7 nucleotides matching TRBD1. Looked up from germline, CDR1 is SGHAT and CDR2 is FQNNGV. The CDR3 spans 15 residues. The junction had 3 bases not matched to a gene; V was cut back by 0 bases and J by 2 bases. CDR3: CASSLEGTVQETQYF. DNA for the CDR3: TGTGCCAGCAGCTTAGAGGGGACAGTTCAAGAGACCCAGTACTTC.

The rearrangement uses TRBV30 and TRBJ1-1; D is undetermined. This CDR3 comprises 13 residues. From germline, CDR1 is GTSNPN and CDR2 SVGIG (reference sequence). Trimming cost V 1 base and J 1 base, with 7 bases left between them. The DNA for the CDR3 is TGTGCCTGGAGTGCGAGATGGAACACTGAAGCTTTCTTT. It specifies CAWSARWNTEAFF.

A single count supports this clone. CDR3 nucleotides: TGTGCCACCAGCAGAGTTGGGGGGAGCGGGTACGAGCAGTACTTC. As protein: CATSRVGGSGYEQYF. The V call is TRBV15, the J call TRBJ2-7; tentative D call: TRBD2 (6 bases). Germline V gives CDR1 LNHNV, CDR2 YYDKDF (reference sequence). The germline V and J ends were trimmed by 1 base and 4 bases, with 14 bases remaining between them. The CDR3 is 15 residues long.

The chain links TRBV19 to TRBJ2-3; 11 nucleotides match TRBD2. The CDR3 runs 14 residues. V was clipped by 6 bases and J by 1 base; unmatched bases: 0. Per germline, CDR1 LNHDA and CDR2 SQIVND (reference sequence). The CDR3 spells CASRTSGGTDTQYF. As DNA, the CDR3 is TGTGCCAGTAGGACTAGCGGGGGCACAGATACGCAGTATTTT.

This clone is medium-sized (0.01 to 0.1%) by share. The rearrangement joins TRBV5-6 to TRBJ2-7; D remains unclear. Germline CDR1 reads SGHDT; CDR2 reads YYEEEE. Deletions cut 7 bases from V and 3 bases from J, with 14 bases between. CDR3 length: 13 amino acids. CDR3 region: CASGPRENYEQYF. In nucleotides, the CDR3 is TGTGCCAGCGGTCCTAGAGAGAACTACGAGCAGTACTTC.

The chain carries TRBV18 and TRBJ2-7, with D unresolved. The CDR3 is 15 amino acids. The ends were cut back, 0 bases at V and 2 bases at J, with 11 bases in the middle. Germline values: CDR1 KGHSH, CDR2 LQKENI. Here the CDR3 DNA reads TGTGCCAGCTCACCACCGGCTCAGAAAACCTACGAGCAGTACTTC. Translated: CASSPPAQKTYEQYF.

This clone was seen just once. CDR3 nucleotides: TGTGCCAGCAGCTTGGAGCGGCAACCTTCCTACGAGCAGTACTTC. Amino acid sequence: CASSLERQPSYEQYF. The rearrangement links TRBV5-4 to TRBJ2-7, with a weak D call TRBD2 (5 bases). The CDR3 covers 15 residues. V lost 0 bases and J 1 base, leaving 11 bases between the germline ends. The germline V gene has CDR1 SGHNT and CDR2 YYREEE (reference sequence).

This rearrangement joins TRBV5-6 to TRBJ2-5, with D unresolved. V was pared by 0 bases and J by 5 bases, with 11 bases between. This CDR3 spans 14 amino acids. Germline loops: CDR1 SGHDT, CDR2 YYEEEE. This CDR3 is CASSLAGRPETQYF. The CDR3 nucleotides are TGTGCCAGCAGCTTGGCGGGTAGACCGGAGACCCAGTACTTC. Drawing the rest from reference TRBV5-6 and TRBJ2-5, the complete variable domain is DAGVTQSPTHLIKTRGQQVTLRCSPKSGHDTVSWYQQALGQGPQFIFQYYEEEERQRGNFPDRFSGHQFPNYSSELNVNALLLGDSALYLCASSLAGRPETQYFGPGTRLLVL.

The rearrangement joins TRBV5-1 to TRBJ2-1; TRBD2 agrees at 10 bases. Per germline, CDR1 SGHRS and CDR2 YFSETQ. V shed 0 bases, J shed 6 bases, and the junction held 6 bases outside the gene matches. The CDR3 totals 16 residues. The CDR3 spells CASSLGSSGSVNEQFF. The CDR3 region has the DNA TGCGCCAGCAGCTTGGGATCTAGCGGGAGTGTCAATGAGCAGTTCTTC. The full variable domain, completed using reference TRBV5-1 and TRBJ2-1, is KAGVTQTPRYLIKTRGQQVTLSCSPISGHRSVSWYQQTPGQGLQFLFEYFSETQRNKGNFPGRFSGRQFSNSRSEMNVSTLELGDSALYLCASSLGSSGSVNEQFFGPGTRLTVL.

The gene calls are TRBV5-6 and TRBJ2-1, with D possibly matching TRBD1 (5 bases). This CDR3 contains 18 residues. The germline CDR1 and CDR2 sequences are SGHDT and YYEEEE. V shed 1 base and J shed 1 base, with 18 bases lying between them. The CDR3 DNA is TGTGCCAGCAGCTTGTGGGGCAGCTTCACCAGTTCCTACAATGAGCAGTTCTTC. Translated: CASSLWGSFTSSYNEQFF.

This clone was counted a few times. The chain employs TRBV5-4 and TRBJ1-1; no reliable D call. The V end lost 3 bases, the J end lost 1 base, and 10 bases lay between the germline ends. The CDR3 is 14 amino acids. The germline V gene encodes CDR1 SGHNT and CDR2 YYREEE (reference sequence). The CDR3 loop reads CASSSVGRNTEAFF. The CDR3, as DNA: TGTGCCAGCAGCTCGGTCGGAAGGAACACTGAAGCTTTCTTT.